Listed below are T cell receptor beta chains from one sample, sequenced in a study of T-cell memory formation after mild COVID-19. From the 5' RACE reads, TCRdb called clonotypes with MiXCR, one entry per CDR3 protein. The sample lists around 250,000 distinct CDR3 sequences; around a tenth were seen once. The sequencing input was PBMCs or a T cell subset sorted from them (not recorded which). The receptors were sampled from a man aged 18 to 30 who had mild COVID-19 (a few samples of this study predate the infection). Cell type and time point are not known. CDR3s include the opening cysteine and the closing phenylalanine or tryptophan. The order of the fields is D gene, J gene, V gene, clone size, CDR3 protein. The D gene is left open where the match is weak. A row's size may be missing; if present it is once, few, many or a size class.

- TRBJ1-1 TRBV6-5 few CASAWGTEAFF
- TRBJ1-1 TRBV9 - CASSTTRDGEAFF
- TRBJ1-2 TRBV29-1 - CSIGTFNYGYTF
- TRBJ1-6 TRBV7-2 - CASSFGPNSPLHF
TRBD2 TRBJ2-2 TRBV7-3 many CASSAGLAGTGELFF
TRBD1 TRBJ2-1 TRBV4-3 - CASSPGTGQGNEQFF
TRBD2 TRBJ2-1 TRBV11-2 - CASSLLRSSGRYNEQFF
TRBD1 TRBJ2-7 TRBV4-1 - CASSWGQPYEQYF
- TRBJ2-2 TRBV7-9 many CASSFWGLNTGELFF
TRBD2 TRBJ2-2 TRBV11-3 many CASSLAVTGELFF
- TRBJ2-4 TRBV28 - CASSVVGIQYF
TRBD1 TRBJ2-1 TRBV5-1 - CASSYSGTDNEQFF
TRBD1 TRBJ2-2 TRBV7-2 - CASSRDSFGELFF
TRBD2 TRBJ2-5 TRBV10-2 - CASRTSGMETQYF
- TRBJ2-6 TRBV29-1 - CSVEVGSGANVLTF
TRBD1 TRBJ1-2 TRBV30 - CAWSDTGAPIYGYTF
- TRBJ2-3 TRBV7-9 few CASSLDGGYGDTQYF
TRBD1 TRBJ2-3 TRBV11-2 - CASSSTGGRVTQYF
- TRBJ2-7 TRBV12-3/TRBV12-4 - CASSLLVSEQYF
TRBD1 TRBJ2-1 TRBV7-2 - CASSFRDRGEYEQFF
- TRBJ1-1 TRBV13 - CASSIGPPNTEAFF
TRBD1 TRBJ2-7 TRBV7-2 few CASSFFRQGAYEQYF
- TRBJ2-5 TRBV3-1 - CASSQEGVGTQYF
TRBD2 TRBJ2-5 TRBV24-1 - CATSLAGAETQYF
- TRBJ1-1 TRBV12-3/TRBV12-4 many CASRLAGPTEAFF
- TRBJ1-2 TRBV6-2/TRBV6-3 many CASSYSKGSMGYTF
TRBD2 TRBJ2-1 TRBV15 few CATSRDYGLANNEQFF
- TRBJ1-2 TRBV20-1 few CSASERASRLGGYTF
- TRBJ2-7 TRBV12-3/TRBV12-4 many CASSLGNFVEQYF
- TRBJ2-3 TRBV2 few CASSEWINPDTQYF
- TRBJ1-2 TRBV6-6 few CASSYSPTSGNGYTF
- TRBJ1-1 TRBV18 - CASSPPTYTEAFF
TRBD1 TRBJ2-5 TRBV5-1 - CASWGQGAEETQYF
TRBD2 TRBJ2-3 TRBV29-1 - CSVRTSGAGDTQYF
TRBD2 TRBJ2-2 TRBV6-5 few CASSYSSGGLPRTGELFF
- TRBJ2-6 TRBV15 few CATSRDQGAGANVLTF
- TRBJ2-7 TRBV7-2 few CASSTPPWSEDYEQYF
- TRBJ1-1 TRBV2 few CASSVGGVTEAFF
TRBD1 TRBJ2-5 TRBV6-5 few CASRNPGQEETQYF
- TRBJ2-4 TRBV6-2/TRBV6-3 few CASSSPSRVGKNIQYF
- TRBJ2-5 TRBV9 - CASSVGGQETQYF
TRBD2 TRBJ2-7 TRBV6-5 - CASTSGVNSYEQYF
- TRBJ2-7 TRBV6-2/TRBV6-3 few CASSYGTWAYEQYF
TRBD1 TRBJ1-4 TRBV4-1 few CASSHPDRDGKLFF
- TRBJ2-5 TRBV11-3 many CASSFSQQETQYF
- TRBJ2-7 TRBV14 few CASSHGINYEQYF